This is a list of T cell receptor beta chains from one sample in a study of shared clonotypes between healthy human individuals. The method was immunoSEQ multiplex PCR; TCRdb's version includes in-frame clones alone and lacks a portion of them. The repertoire includes around 370,000 clones, roughly 96% of them detected once, and 0.32% sits in the top ten. The material sequenced was memory CD8+ T cells sorted from blood. The receptors shown here come from a man aged 25-45 years in good health. CDR3s include the opening cysteine and the closing phenylalanine or tryptophan. Each record gives: D gene, V gene, clone size, J gene, CDR3 protein, CDR3 DNA. A D gene is named only where the DNA matches it firmly. Expanded clones are given a class, and other clones once, few, many or no size at all.

>TRBD2|TRBV4-2|NA|TRBJ2-3
CASSQVPSGSSGDTQYF
TGTGCCAGCAGCCAAGTCCCTAGCGGGTCTTCGGGAGATACGCAGTATTTT
>NA|TRBV5-6|NA|TRBJ1-4
CASSLLQGNINEKLFF
TGTGCCAGCAGCTTGTTACAGGGAAATATTAATGAAAAACTGTTTTTT
>TRBD2|TRBV6-5|once|TRBJ2-5
CASSWGGRETQYF
TGTGCCAGCAGTTGGGGGGGACGAGAGACCCAGTACTTC
>NA|TRBV6-5|NA|TRBJ2-1
CASHSFFYNEQFF
TGTGCCAGCCACAGTTTTTTTTACAATGAGCAGTTCTTC
>TRBD2|TRBV5-1|NA|TRBJ2-1
CASSLVGLAGLNEQFF
TGCGCCAGCAGCTTGGTCGGTCTAGCGGGATTGAATGAGCAGTTCTTC
>NA|TRBV9|NA|TRBJ2-7
CASSADSSRTHEQYF
TGTGCCAGCAGCGCGGACAGTTCCCGAACACACGAGCAGTACTTC
>NA|TRBV28|NA|TRBJ1-2
CASGGGWDGYTF
TGTGCCAGCGGGGGGGGCTGGGATGGCTACACCTTC
>NA|TRBV6-5|NA|TRBJ1-6
CASTDDGFYNSPLHF
TGTGCCAGCACCGACGACGGGTTCTATAATTCACCCCTCCACTTT
>NA|TRBV2|NA|TRBJ1-3
CASSGINGRTPSSGNTIYF
TGTGCCAGCAGTGGGATAAACGGCCGGACGCCAAGCTCTGGAAACACCATATATTTT
>TRBD2|TRBV9|NA|TRBJ2-5
CASSPWTSQETQYF
TGTGCCAGCAGCCCGTGGACTAGCCAAGAGACCCAGTACTTC
>TRBD2|TRBV18|NA|TRBJ2-7
CASSALAGGVEQYF
TGTGCCAGCTCAGCTCTAGCGGGAGGGGTCGAGCAGTACTTC
>TRBD1|TRBV5-1|NA|TRBJ1-2
CASSLEGQGARYTF
TGCGCCAGCAGCTTGGAGGGACAGGGGGCCCGCTACACCTTC
>NA|TRBV6-5|NA|TRBJ1-3
CATKSSGNTIYF
TGTGCCACCAAGTCCTCTGGAAACACCATATATTTT
>NA|TRBV7-2|NA|TRBJ1-1
CASSFKGPAHTEAFF
TGTGCCAGCAGCTTCAAGGGTCCAGCCCACACTGAAGCTTTCTTT
>TRBD2|TRBV6-5|NA|TRBJ2-5
CASSPSGTSQETQYF
TGTGCCAGCAGCCCATCCGGGACTAGCCAAGAGACCCAGTACTTC
>TRBD2|TRBV2|NA|TRBJ2-2
CASSGRTSGNTGELFF
TGTGCCAGCAGTGGGAGGACTAGCGGGAACACCGGGGAGCTGTTTTTT